This T cell receptor (beta chain) was obtained from a study of low-dose radiotherapy and immunotherapy resistance in tumors. As for the study in general: Aspirin was administered orally at 300 mg daily for four cycles, commencing on cycle 1 day 1.

The table lists this clonotype with many counts. Time point described: before trial treatment. The germline V gene encodes CDR1 SNHLY and CDR2 FYNNEI. Deletions cut 4 bases from V and 0 bases from J, with 10 bases between. This CDR3 comprises 15 residues. Amplification of TCRs used a constant-region primer and V-primer adapter for 20 PCR cycles. TCRdb reprocessed the reads via MiXCR and lists one record per CDR3 protein. Of some 45,000 distinct CDR3 sequences detected, roughly 10% appear once; the ten largest clones hold roughly 6.4%. Sequenced material: PBMCs, taken before treatment. The receptor was derived from a female donor with ovarian cancer. The V call is TRBV2, the J call TRBJ2-1, with D unresolved. CDR3 DNA sequence: TGTGCCAGCAGTGTCTCTCCGAGCTCCTACAATGAGCAGTTCTTC. Amino acids: CASSVSPSSYNEQFF.